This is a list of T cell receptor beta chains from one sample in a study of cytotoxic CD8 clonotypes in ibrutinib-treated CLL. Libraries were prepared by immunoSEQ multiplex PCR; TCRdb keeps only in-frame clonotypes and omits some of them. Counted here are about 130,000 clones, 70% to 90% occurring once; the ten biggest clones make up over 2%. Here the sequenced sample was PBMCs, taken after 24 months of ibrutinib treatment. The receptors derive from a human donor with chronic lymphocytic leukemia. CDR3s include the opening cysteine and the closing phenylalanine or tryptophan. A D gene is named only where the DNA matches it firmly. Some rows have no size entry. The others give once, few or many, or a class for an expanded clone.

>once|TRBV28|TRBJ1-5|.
TGTGCCAGCAGCGGACACAGAGCTACCCCCAATCAGCCCCAGCATTTT
CASSGHRATPNQPQHF
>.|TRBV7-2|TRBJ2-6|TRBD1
TGTGCCAGCAGCTTAGGCCCTGGACAGGGGGCGTCTGGGGCCAACGTCCTGACTTTC
CASSLGPGQGASGANVLTF
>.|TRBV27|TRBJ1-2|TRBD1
TGTGCCAGCAGCTCGAGGGGGCAGGGGGTCTTGTTGTATGGCTACACCTTC
CASSSRGQGVLLYGYTF
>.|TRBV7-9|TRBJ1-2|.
TGTGCCAGCAGCTTAGGGTCCCCCCCCTATCGCTACACCTTC
CASSLGSPPYRYTF
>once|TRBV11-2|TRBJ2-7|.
TGTGCCAGCAGCTTAGATCTAGGGCACTTCGAGCAGTACTTC
CASSLDLGHFEQYF
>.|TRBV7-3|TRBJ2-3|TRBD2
TGTGCCAGCAGCTTAATCCTGGCGGGGGTAGATACGCAGTATTTT
CASSLILAGVDTQYF
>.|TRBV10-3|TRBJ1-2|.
TGTGCCATCAGTGAGTCGAGGGTCGGAAACTATGGCTACACCTTC
CAISESRVGNYGYTF
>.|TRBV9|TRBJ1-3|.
TGTGCCAGCAGCGCAGTGGGGGCTTCCGGAAACACCATATATTTT
CASSAVGASGNTIYF
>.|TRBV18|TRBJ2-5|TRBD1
TGTGCCAGCTCACCAGACAGGGGATCAGAGACCCAGTACTTC
CASSPDRGSETQYF
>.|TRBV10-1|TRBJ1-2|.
TGCGCCAGGGGCCCTCGGGTCGACACCTTC
CARGPRVDTF